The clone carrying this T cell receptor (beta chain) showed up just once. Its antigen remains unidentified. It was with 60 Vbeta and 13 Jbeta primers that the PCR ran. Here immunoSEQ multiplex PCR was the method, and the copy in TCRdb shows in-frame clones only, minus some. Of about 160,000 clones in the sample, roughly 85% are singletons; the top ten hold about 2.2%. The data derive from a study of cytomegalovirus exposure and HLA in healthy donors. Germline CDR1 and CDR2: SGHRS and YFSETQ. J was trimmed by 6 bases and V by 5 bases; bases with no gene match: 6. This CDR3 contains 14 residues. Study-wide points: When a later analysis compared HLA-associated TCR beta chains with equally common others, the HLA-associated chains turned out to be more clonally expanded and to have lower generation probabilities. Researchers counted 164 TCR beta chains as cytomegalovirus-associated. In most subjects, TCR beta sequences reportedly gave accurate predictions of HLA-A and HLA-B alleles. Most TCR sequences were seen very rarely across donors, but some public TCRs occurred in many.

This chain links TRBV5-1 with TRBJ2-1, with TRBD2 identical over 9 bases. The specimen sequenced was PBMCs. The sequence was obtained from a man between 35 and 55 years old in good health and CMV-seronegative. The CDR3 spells CASRVAGVSNEQFF. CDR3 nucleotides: TGCGCCAGCAGGGTAGCGGGAGTGTCCAATGAGCAGTTCTTC.